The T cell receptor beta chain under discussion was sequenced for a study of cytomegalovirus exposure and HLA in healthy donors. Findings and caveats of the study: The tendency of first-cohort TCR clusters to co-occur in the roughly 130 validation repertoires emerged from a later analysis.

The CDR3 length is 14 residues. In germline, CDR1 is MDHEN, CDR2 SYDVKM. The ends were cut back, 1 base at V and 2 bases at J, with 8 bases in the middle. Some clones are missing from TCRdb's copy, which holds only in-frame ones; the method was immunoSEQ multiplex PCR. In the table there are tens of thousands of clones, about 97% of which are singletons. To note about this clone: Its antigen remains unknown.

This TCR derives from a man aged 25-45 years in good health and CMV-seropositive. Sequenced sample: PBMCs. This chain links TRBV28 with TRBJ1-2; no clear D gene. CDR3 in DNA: TGTGCCAGCAGTTTATACACAGAAAACTATGGCTACACCTTC. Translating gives CASSLYTENYGYTF.